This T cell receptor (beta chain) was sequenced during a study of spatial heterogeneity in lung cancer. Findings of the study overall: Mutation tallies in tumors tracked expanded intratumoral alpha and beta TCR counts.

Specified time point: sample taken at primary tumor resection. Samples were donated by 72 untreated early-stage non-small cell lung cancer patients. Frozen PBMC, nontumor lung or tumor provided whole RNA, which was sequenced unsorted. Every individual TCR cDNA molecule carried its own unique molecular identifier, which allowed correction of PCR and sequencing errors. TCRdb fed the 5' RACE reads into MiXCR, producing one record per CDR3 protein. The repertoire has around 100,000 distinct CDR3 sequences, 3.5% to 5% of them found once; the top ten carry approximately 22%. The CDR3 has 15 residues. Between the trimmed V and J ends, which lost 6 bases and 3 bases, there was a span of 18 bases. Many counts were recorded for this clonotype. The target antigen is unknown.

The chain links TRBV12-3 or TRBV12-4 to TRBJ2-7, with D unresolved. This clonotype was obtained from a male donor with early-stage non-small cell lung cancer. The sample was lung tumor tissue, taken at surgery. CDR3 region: CASRGPDPRLYEQYF. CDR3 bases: TGTGCCAGCAGAGGTCCGGACCCCCGGCTCTACGAGCAGTACTTC.